Below, 19 T cell receptor beta chains from the same sample are listed, as sequenced in a study of blood T cells in healthy people across ages. Combining a sample-barcoded 5' primer with a J-beta primer mix, a second PCR ran for about 7 to 12 cycles. TCRdb reprocessed the 5' RACE reads with MiXCR, giving one entry per CDR3 protein. The table shows 980,000 or so distinct CDR3 sequences, with 48% occurring only once. The sample was blood. These receptors all come from a man aged 25 to 45 in good health.

This chain links TRBV6-5 with TRBJ2-5; D unclear. The J call may be mistaken, given a closer DNA end match to TRBJ2-7. From germline, CDR1 is MNHEY and CDR2 SVGAGI. This CDR3 has 13 amino acids. CDR3 amino acids: CASSYGPRSEQYF. The CDR3 DNA reads TGTGCCAGCAGTTACGGCCCAAGGAGCGAGCAGTACTTC.

This chain connects TRBV24-1 to TRBJ2-5; no clear D gene. From germline, CDR1 is KGHDR and CDR2 SFDVKD. The length of the CDR3 is 12 residues. Trimming took off 3 bases at V and 2 bases at J, with 3 bases between the two ends. CDR3 in amino acids: CATSDLQETQYF. For the CDR3, the DNA is TGTGCCACCAGTGATCTTCAAGAGACCCAGTACTTC.

The genes are TRBV20-1 and TRBJ2-1; 13 nucleotides agree with TRBD2. This CDR3 contains 18 residues. Unmatched junction bases numbered 8, after V lost 2 bases and J lost 1 base. Germline assignment: CDR1 DFQATT and CDR2 SNEGSKA (reference sequence). CDR3 in amino acids: CSARSGLAGFISYNEQFF. CDR3 DNA sequence: TGCAGTGCTAGATCGGGACTAGCGGGGTTTATTTCCTACAATGAGCAGTTCTTC.

The rearrangement joins TRBV4-1 to TRBJ2-1; 8 bases match TRBD2. The CDR3 runs 15 residues. V was clipped by 3 bases and J by 2 bases; unmatched bases: 3. Germline assignment: CDR1 MGHRA and CDR2 YSYEKL. CDR3 region: CASSHPGLAYNEQFF. CDR3 nucleotides: TGCGCCAGCAGCCATCCGGGACTAGCCTACAATGAGCAGTTCTTC.

The chain is built from TRBV28 and TRBJ2-2; no clear D gene. The CDR3 runs 15 residues. V lost 2 bases to trimming and J lost 0 bases, with 7 bases between them. Per germline, CDR1 MDHEN and CDR2 SYDVKM. CDR3 protein: CASSLDSTNTGELFF. In DNA form, the CDR3 reads TGTGCCAGCAGTTTAGATTCAACGAACACCGGGGAGCTGTTTTTT.

The chain employs TRBV10-3 and TRBJ2-4, with 8 bases matching TRBD1. Gene TRBJ2-7 matches the end of the DNA better, so the J call may be wrong. Germline loops: CDR1 ENHRY, CDR2 SYGVKD. The CDR3 sequence is 16 residues long. In nucleotides, the CDR3 is TGTGCCATCAGTGAGACCGGGACAGGTGCTTCCTACGAGCAGTACTTC. Protein: CAISETGTGASYEQYF.

V gene TRBV20-1 combines with J gene TRBJ2-5, with D possibly matching TRBD1 (5 bases). CDR1 DFQATT and CDR2 SNEGSKA come from the germline V gene (reference sequence). The V gene lost 2 bases and the J gene lost 3 bases, with 10 bases spanning the gap. The CDR3 has 13 amino acids. DNA of the CDR3: TGCAGTGCTAGATCGGTAGGGGAAGAGACCCAGTACTTC. Amino acid sequence: CSARSVGEETQYF.

The V gene is TRBV6-5, the J gene TRBJ2-1; TRBD2 matches 7 bases. With V trimmed by 1 base and J by 8 bases, 5 bases remained unmatched. Germline values: CDR1 MNHEY, CDR2 SVGAGI. CDR3 length equals 14 residues. The DNA of the CDR3 is TGTGCCAGCAGTTACTGGACTAGTTCCCATGAGCAGTTCTTC. It yields the protein CASSYWTSSHEQFF.

The chain carries TRBV6-2 or TRBV6-3 and TRBJ1-2; a possible D gene is TRBD1 (6 bases). CDR1 is MNHEY and CDR2 is SVGEGT in the germline V gene. The CDR3 length is 15 residues. Trimming pared 5 bases from V and 6 bases from J, leaving 19 bases between. The CDR3 reads CASSRRDTRQNGYTF. CDR3 in DNA: TGTGCCAGCAGTCGCCGGGACACTCGCCAGAATGGCTACACCTTC.

The chain joins TRBV12-3 or TRBV12-4 to TRBJ2-7; 14 bases line up with TRBD2. Unmatched junction bases numbered 5, after V lost 1 base and J lost 0 bases. This CDR3 contains 18 residues. In DNA form, the CDR3 reads TGTGCCAGCAGTTTAGGGGGACTAGCGGGGGTTCTCTCCTACGAGCAGTACTTC. It is translated as CASSLGGLAGVLSYEQYF.

Here the CDR3 reads CASNFSTDTQYF. The CDR3 bases are TGCGCCAGCAACTTTAGCACAGATACGCAGTATTTT. V is TRBV5-1 and J is TRBJ2-3; D gene uncertain. The CDR3 is 12 amino acids. Germline assignment: CDR1 SGHRS and CDR2 YFSETQ. V was pared by 6 bases and J by 0 bases, with 5 bases between.

The rearrangement links TRBV7-2 to TRBJ2-5, with TRBD2 identical over 7 bases. The germline CDR1 and CDR2 sequences are SGHTA and FQGNSA. V shed 4 bases, J shed 3 bases, and the junction held 14 bases outside the gene matches. The CDR3 has 17 amino acids. This CDR3 reads CASSSGRGKRGEETQYF. CDR3 coding DNA: TGTGCCAGCAGCTCGGGTCGGGGCAAGCGGGGAGAAGAGACCCAGTACTTC. Based on the CDR3 plus reference TRBV7-2 and TRBJ2-5, the full variable domain is GAGVSQSPSNKVTEKGKDVELRCDPISGHTALYWYRQSLGQGLEFLIYFQGNSAPDKSGLPSDRFSAERTGGSVSTLTIQRTQQEDSAVYLCASSSGRGKRGEETQYFGPGTRLLVL.

J is TRBJ2-5 and V is TRBV27; 10 bases fit TRBD2. J was trimmed by 2 bases and V by 5 bases; bases with no gene match: 8. This CDR3 has 16 residues. Per the germline V gene, CDR1 is MNHEY and CDR2 is SMNVEV (reference sequence). In DNA form, the CDR3 reads TGTGCCAGCAGTGTAAAGACTAGCGGGCAACAAGAGACCCAGTACTTC. Translated: CASSVKTSGQQETQYF.

The chain recombines TRBV29-1 with TRBJ1-1, with D possibly TRBD1 on 6 matching bases. The CDR3 spans 13 residues. CDR1 and CDR2 from the germline V gene are SQVTM and ANQGSEA. Between the trimmed V and J ends, which lost 4 bases and 6 bases, there was a span of 15 bases. For the CDR3, the DNA is TGCAGCGTTGTAAGTGTGGGGGCCCCTGAAGCTTTCTTT. Translation: CSVVSVGAPEAFF.

The chain combines TRBV24-1 with TRBJ2-5; TRBD1 matches at 8 bases. The J call could be wrong; TRBJ2-7 is a better fit for the DNA end. The germline V gene has CDR1 KGHDR and CDR2 SFDVKD. This CDR3 contains 14 residues. In DNA, the CDR3 is TGTGCCACCAGTGATGGCAGGGGGCGGAACGAGCAGTACTTC. Protein sequence: CATSDGRGRNEQYF.

This clonotype was counted between two and nine times. The chain couples TRBV27 to TRBJ2-6; TRBD1 matches at 8 bases. The CDR3 is made up of 19 amino acids. The J segment lost 5 bases and the V segment lost 6 bases, leaving 18 bases of the junction unmatched. The germline V gene has CDR1 MNHEY and CDR2 SMNVEV (reference sequence). DNA for the CDR3: TGTGCCAGCAGCCTAATAGGGGACAGGAGGTCCCTACGGGCCAACGTCCTGACTTTC. This sequence encodes CASSLIGDRRSLRANVLTF.

The V and J genes are TRBV15 and TRBJ2-5, with 8 bases that match TRBD1. There are 13 residues in the CDR3. Germline-derived CDR1 and CDR2 are LNHNV and YYDKDF (reference sequence). The V and J ends lost 5 bases and 12 bases, in that order; junction bases with no gene match: 11. Here the CDR3 reads CATSSTRPGQEYF. CDR3 sequence (DNA): TGTGCCACCAGCTCCACTCGACCGGGACAGGAGTACTTC.

V gene TRBV5-5 combines with J gene TRBJ2-3; D is unresolved. V was trimmed by 3 bases and J by 2 bases, leaving 7 bases between them. This CDR3 has 13 residues. Germline values: CDR1 SGHKS, CDR2 YYEKEE (reference sequence). The CDR3 here is CASSSTYTDTQYF. Here the CDR3 DNA reads TGTGCCAGCAGCTCTACCTACACAGATACGCAGTATTTT.

This clonotype was seen more than once but under ten times. The rearrangement joins TRBV12-3 or TRBV12-4 to TRBJ2-5; no firm D call. With 5 bases removed from V and 5 bases from J, the gap between germline ends came to 18 bases. This CDR3 has 15 residues. Here the CDR3 reads CASSPRSALVETQYF. The CDR3 DNA sequence: TGTGCCAGCAGTCCCCGGTCGGCCCTAGTCGAGACCCAGTACTTC.